The 20 T cell receptor beta chains presented below share a single source sample, sequenced in a study of cytomegalovirus exposure and HLA in healthy donors. Vbeta (60) and Jbeta (13) primers were used in the PCR. TCRdb's copy holds only in-frame clones and misses some; the assay was immunoSEQ multiplex PCR. The data show about 140,000 clones, approximately 78% seen once. The specimen sequenced was PBMCs. Receptors were obtained from a man in his late teens or twenties in good health and CMV-seropositive.

The chain combines TRBV6-6 with TRBJ2-1; TRBD2 agrees at 9 bases. The length of the CDR3 is 15 residues. V dropped 1 base and J dropped 12; count of bases not matched to a gene: 10. CDR1 MNHNY and CDR2 SVGAGI come from the germline V gene (reference sequence). CDR3 bases: TGTGCCAGCAGTTACTTGCGGGAGGGCCTAGGTTTGCAGTTCTTC. Protein product: CASSYLREGLGLQFF.

This sequence joins TRBV18 and TRBJ2-3; TRBD2 aligns across 15 bases. Trimming at V came to 3 bases and at J to 8 bases, leaving 6 bases not matched to a gene. CDR1 is KGHSH, CDR2 LQKENI, per germline. CDR3 size: 16 residues. CDR3 bases: TGTGCCAGCTCACCCTCTGGACTAGCGGGAGGGAGTACGCAGTATTTT. It is translated as CASSPSGLAGGSTQYF.

The V gene is TRBV5-6, the J gene TRBJ2-3; 13 bases align to TRBD2. The CDR3 is 18 amino acids. V dropped 3 bases and J dropped 2; count of bases not matched to a gene: 9. Germline V gene data show CDR1 as SGHDT and CDR2 as YYEEEE. DNA for the CDR3: TGTGCCAGCAGCTGGGGGACTAGCGGGACACCCGACACAGATACGCAGTATTTT. Translation: CASSWGTSGTPDTDTQYF.

The rearrangement links TRBV10-1 to TRBJ1-1; a weak D match, TRBD1 (6 bases). Looked up from germline, CDR1 is WNHNN and CDR2 is SYGVQD (reference sequence). The CDR3 totals 14 residues. V lost 2 bases and J 0 bases, leaving 7 bases between the germline ends. The CDR3 loop reads CASSEAGVNTEAFF. The CDR3 DNA reads TGCGCCAGCAGTGAGGCAGGGGTGAACACTGAAGCTTTCTTT.

The V call is TRBV28, the J call TRBJ2-7, with a possible D match to TRBD1 (5 bases). Germline V gene data show CDR1 as MDHEN and CDR2 as SYDVKM. The CDR3 is 13 amino acids. Trimming pared 4 bases from V and 5 bases from J, leaving 12 bases between. This CDR3 reads CASSSARVDEQYF. DNA for the CDR3: TGTGCCAGCAGTTCGGCCAGGGTGGACGAGCAGTACTTC.

This chain connects TRBV6-5 to TRBJ2-7; tentative D call: TRBD2 (6 bases). The CDR3 is 13 amino acids. CDR1 and CDR2 from the germline V gene are MNHEY and SVGAGI. V lost 10 bases and J lost 7, with 20 bases in between. The CDR3 protein is CATLGLPAGEQYF. Written as DNA, the CDR3 is TGTGCCACCCTGGGACTCCCTGCGGGTGAGCAGTACTTC.

The rearrangement links TRBV5-1 to TRBJ1-1; TRBD1 matches at 7 bases. In germline, CDR1 is SGHRS, CDR2 YFSETQ. With V trimmed by 4 bases and J by 0 bases, 9 bases remained unmatched. This CDR3 is built from 16 residues. CDR3 coding DNA: TGCGCCAGCAGCGGCGGGGACAGTCGAATGAACACTGAAGCTTTCTTT. It is translated as CASSGGDSRMNTEAFF.

This clone appeared a single time. The J gene is TRBJ1-2, the V gene TRBV30; D is unclear. Trimming took off 5 bases at V and 4 bases at J, with 17 bases between the two ends. Germline V gene sequence: CDR1 GTSNPN, CDR2 SVGIG (reference sequence). The CDR3 runs 14 residues. CDR3 coding DNA: TGTGCCTGGGCCCAGGCGTCCTGGGCCTATGGCTACACCTTC. Its protein product is CAWAQASWAYGYTF.

V is TRBV11-2 and J is TRBJ2-1; 8 bases agree with TRBD1. Germline trimming cut 3 bases from V and 1 base from J; bases unmatched to any gene: 5. The V gene's germline CDR1 is SGHAT and CDR2 FQNNGV. This CDR3 region has 16 residues. CDR3: CASSFPGQGSYNEQFF. DNA of the CDR3: TGTGCCAGCAGCTTTCCCGGACAGGGTTCCTACAATGAGCAGTTCTTC.

The chain employs TRBV10-3 and TRBJ1-1; 7 nucleotides line up with TRBD1. In germline, CDR1 is ENHRY, CDR2 SYGVKD. With 4 bases clipped from V and 6 bases from J, the junction kept 11 bases outside the gene matches. The length of the CDR3 is 15 residues. CDR3 sequence reads: CAISGATGSLAEAFF. The CDR3 DNA sequence: TGTGCCATCAGTGGTGCGACAGGGTCTTTAGCTGAAGCTTTCTTT.

This clone was counted a few times. Within the sample, other DNA sequences also encode this same CDR3. The rearrangement links TRBV19 to TRBJ1-1; D possibly corresponds to TRBD1 (6 bases). The CDR3 totals 15 residues. Germline CDR1 LNHDA, CDR2 SQIVND (reference sequence). The V end was cut by 6 bases, the J end by 1 base, with 15 bases between. This CDR3 reads CASSIYRAKNTEAFF. In DNA, the CDR3 is TGTGCCAGTAGCATTTACAGGGCTAAGAACACTGAAGCTTTCTTT.

The chain uses TRBV19 and TRBJ2-1; D not certain. The CDR3 consists of 13 residues. Per the germline V gene, CDR1 is LNHDA and CDR2 is SQIVND (reference sequence). V was trimmed by 5 bases and J by 6 bases, leaving 11 bases between them. The CDR3 reads CASSEAPLNEQFF. CDR3 nucleotide sequence: TGTGCCAGTAGTGAAGCACCCCTCAATGAGCAGTTCTTC.

The chain couples TRBV6-5 to TRBJ2-7; the match to TRBD2 covers 12 bases. The CDR3 length is 14 residues. V lost 6 bases and J lost 7; bases outside the gene matches: 7. Germline V CDR1 and CDR2: MNHEY, SVGAGI. The CDR3 sequence is CASRRTSGDEEQYF. The CDR3 nucleotides read TGTGCCAGCAGAAGGACTAGCGGGGACGAGGAGCAGTACTTC.

The chain recombines TRBV5-1 with TRBJ2-1; D unresolved. The CDR3 sequence is 13 residues long. The V end was cut by 4 bases, the J end by 1 base, with 6 bases between. Germline-derived CDR1 and CDR2 are SGHRS and YFSETQ. CDR3 sequence: CASSIESYNEQFF. CDR3 bases: TGCGCCAGCAGCATCGAGTCCTACAATGAGCAGTTCTTC.

About this clone itself: A read error is likely, as this CDR3 ends without the conserved phenylalanine or tryptophan. The limits of the CDR3 on the DNA are not certain, so only TCRdb's listed CDR3 is given. The genes are TRBV30 and TRBJ1-2; the tabulated D call, TRBD1, remains unverified against the DNA. Both ends counted, the CDR3 spans 11 residues. Germline CDR1 reads GTSNPN; CDR2 reads SVGIG (reference sequence). The chain's CDR3 is CAWSRDKAVTI.

The chain is built from TRBV4-1 and TRBJ1-5; D is ambiguous. This CDR3 has 14 residues. The germline CDR1 and CDR2 sequences are MGHRA and YSYEKL. Trimming cost V 0 bases and J 4 bases, with 7 bases left between them. The CDR3 protein is CASSQDNLNQPQHF. The DNA of the CDR3 is TGCGCCAGCAGCCAAGATAACCTAAATCAGCCCCAGCATTTT.

The J gene is TRBJ2-1, the V gene TRBV7-9; 9 nucleotides align to TRBD1. Trimming took 5 bases from V and 2 from J; bases not matched to a gene: 7. This CDR3 has 16 amino acids. CDR1 is SEHNR, CDR2 FQNEAQ, per germline (reference sequence). The CDR3 nucleotides are TGTGCCAGCAGCCATACCACAGGGGGCCCCTACAATGAGCAGTTCTTC. It translates to CASSHTTGGPYNEQFF.

V and J are TRBV9 and TRBJ1-2; D is possibly TRBD1 (5 bases). V lost 0 bases and J 5 bases, leaving 11 bases between the germline ends. Germline V lookup: CDR1 SGDLS, CDR2 YYNGEE. The CDR3 contains 14 residues. DNA for the CDR3: TGTGCCAGCAGCGTAGGGTCAGGGAATTATGGCTACACCTTC. Protein product: CASSVGSGNYGYTF.

The rearrangement uses TRBV28 and TRBJ1-1; D perhaps matches TRBD1 (6 bases). The CDR3 sequence is 16 residues long. Germline V lookup: CDR1 MDHEN, CDR2 SYDVKM. With 6 bases removed from V and 0 bases from J, the gap between germline ends came to 17 bases. In nucleotides, the CDR3 is TGTGCCAGCAGCGCCACAGGGCCTTCGATGAACACTGAAGCTTTCTTT. It specifies CASSATGPSMNTEAFF.

The gene calls are TRBV5-4 and TRBJ2-5; 7 bases line up with TRBD1. V trimming: 3 bases; J trimming: 6 bases; junction bases outside the gene matches: 8. Germline V CDR1 and CDR2: SGHNT, YYREEE (reference sequence). There are 14 residues in the CDR3. The CDR3 DNA reads TGTGCCAGCAGCTCCGACAGGGTTACGAAGACCCAGTACTTC. As protein: CASSSDRVTKTQYF.